The clone carrying this T cell receptor (beta chain) was found a few times. Antigen: not known. Other nucleotide sequences in the sample specify the same CDR3. This specimen comes from a study of cytomegalovirus exposure and HLA in healthy donors. Study-wide findings and caveats: Excluded: some indistinguishable V segments such as TRBV6-2 and TRBV6-3.

Donors in the study were healthy people who gave bone marrow. This CDR3 contains 14 residues. V lost 3 bases, J lost 1 base, and 0 bases stayed unmatched. Per the germline V gene, CDR1 is SGHRS and CDR2 is YFSETQ. 60 Vbeta and 13 Jbeta primers were used in PCR. The assay was immunoSEQ multiplex PCR, and TCRdb's table has in-frame clones only and misses some. This table has fewer than 150,000 clones, 65% to 80% appearing once. The specimen sequenced was PBMCs. The chain joins TRBV5-1 to TRBJ2-3, with 9 bases identical to TRBD2. This sequence was found in a man aged 35 to 55 in good health and CMV-seropositive. The CDR3 spells CASSSSGGTDTQYF. DNA of the CDR3: TGCGCCAGCAGCTCTAGCGGGGGCACAGATACGCAGTATTTT.